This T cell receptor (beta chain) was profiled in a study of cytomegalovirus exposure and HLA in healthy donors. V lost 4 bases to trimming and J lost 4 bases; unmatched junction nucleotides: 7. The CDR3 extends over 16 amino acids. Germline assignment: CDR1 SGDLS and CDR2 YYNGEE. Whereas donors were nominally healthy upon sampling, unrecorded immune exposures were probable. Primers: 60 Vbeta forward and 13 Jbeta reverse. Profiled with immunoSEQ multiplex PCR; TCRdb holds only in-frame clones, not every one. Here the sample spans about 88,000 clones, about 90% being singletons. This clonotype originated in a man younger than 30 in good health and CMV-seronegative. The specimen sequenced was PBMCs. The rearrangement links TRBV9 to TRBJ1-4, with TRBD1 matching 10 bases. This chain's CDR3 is CASSFRQGASNEKLFF. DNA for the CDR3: TGTGCCAGCAGCTTTCGACAGGGGGCGAGTAATGAAAAACTGTTTTTT.